A selection of T cell receptor beta chains follows, all from one sample in a study of T cells in Graves' hyperthyroidism and ophthalmopathy. TCRdb recomputed calls from the multiplex PCR reads with MiXCR, one row per CDR3 protein. The sample has some 270,000 distinct CDR3 sequences, roughly 15% seen once. The sample was blood. The receptors were sampled from a middle-aged woman with Graves' hyperthyroidism. Both conserved end residues are part of each CDR3. A D gene is named only where the DNA matches it firmly. Part of the rows lack a size; the others show once, few, many or a class for expanded clones.

abundance: few
j_gene: TRBJ2-7
d_gene: TRBD2
v_gene: TRBV6-1
CDR3aa: CASSGGLAGLISYEQYF
CDR3nt: TGTGCCAGCAGTGGGGGACTAGCGGGCCTCATCTCCTACGAGCAGTACTTC

abundance: many
j_gene: TRBJ1-6
d_gene: -
v_gene: TRBV20-1
CDR3aa: CSARVNRNSPLHF
CDR3nt: TGCAGTGCTAGAGTAAACAGGAATTCACCCCTCCACTTT

abundance: many
j_gene: TRBJ1-1
d_gene: -
v_gene: TRBV3-1
CDR3aa: CASSLGSGDRDITFF
CDR3nt: TGTGCCAGCAGCCTTGGGTCGGGAGATCGAGATATTACTTTCTTT

abundance: few
j_gene: TRBJ1-1
d_gene: TRBD1
v_gene: TRBV24-1
CDR3aa: CATSAADRRAEAFF
CDR3nt: TGTGCCACCAGTGCTGCGGACAGGAGGGCTGAAGCTTTCTTT

abundance: many
j_gene: TRBJ2-7
d_gene: -
v_gene: TRBV6-6
CDR3aa: CASSYSSPAGGGYEQYF
CDR3nt: TGTGCCAGCAGTTACTCGAGTCCGGCAGGGGGAGGCTACGAGCAGTACTTC

abundance: many
j_gene: TRBJ1-1
d_gene: -
v_gene: TRBV2
CDR3aa: CASSDEDVTEAFF
CDR3nt: TGTGCCAGCAGTGATGAGGACGTCACTGAAGCTTTCTTT

abundance: many
j_gene: TRBJ2-3
d_gene: -
v_gene: TRBV7-8
CDR3aa: CASSSQDTQYF
CDR3nt: TGTGCCAGCAGCTCCCAGGATACGCAGTATTTT

abundance: many
j_gene: TRBJ2-3
d_gene: -
v_gene: TRBV27
CDR3aa: CASSLMGGADTQYF
CDR3nt: TGTGCCAGCAGTTTAATGGGGGGCGCAGATACGCAGTATTTT

abundance: many
j_gene: TRBJ2-7
d_gene: -
v_gene: TRBV2
CDR3aa: CATRPGPRFGEQYF
CDR3nt: TGTGCCACCAGGCCGGGACCCCGTTTTGGGGAGCAGTACTTC

abundance: -
j_gene: TRBJ2-2
d_gene: TRBD1
v_gene: TRBV28
CDR3aa: CAGRTGLTGELFF
CDR3nt: TGTGCCGGCCGGACAGGCCTCACCGGGGAGCTGTTTTTT

abundance: many
j_gene: TRBJ1-3
d_gene: -
v_gene: TRBV12-5
CDR3aa: CASGRPNTIYF
CDR3nt: TGTGCTAGTGGACGCCCAAACACCATATATTTT

abundance: -
j_gene: TRBJ2-7
d_gene: TRBD1
v_gene: TRBV9
CDR3aa: CASSVGIPGQGFIYEQYF
CDR3nt: TGTGCCAGCAGCGTAGGGATCCCGGGACAGGGGTTTATCTACGAGCAGTACTTC

abundance: few
j_gene: TRBJ2-5
d_gene: -
v_gene: TRBV5-6
CDR3aa: CASSLRGVRETQYF
CDR3nt: TGTGCCAGCAGCTTGCGAGGGGTCAGGGAGACCCAGTACTTC

abundance: many
j_gene: TRBJ2-7
d_gene: -
v_gene: TRBV5-1
CDR3aa: CASSLAGLTDEQYF
CDR3nt: TGCGCCAGCAGCTTGGCCGGACTAACCGACGAGCAGTACTTC

abundance: once
j_gene: TRBJ2-5
d_gene: TRBD1
v_gene: TRBV12-3/TRBV12-4
CDR3aa: CASSKPGQGETQYF
CDR3nt: TGTGCCAGCAGCAAACCCGGACAGGGAGAGACCCAGTACTTC

abundance: many
j_gene: TRBJ1-1
d_gene: -
v_gene: TRBV5-6
CDR3aa: CASSLVTAIMNTEAFF
CDR3nt: TGTGCCAGCAGCTTAGTGACAGCGATAATGAACACTGAAGCTTTCTTT

abundance: many
j_gene: TRBJ2-2
d_gene: TRBD2
v_gene: TRBV2
CDR3aa: CASSWTSGSNTGELFF
CDR3nt: TGTGCCAGCAGTTGGACTAGCGGGAGTAACACCGGGGAGCTGTTTTTT

abundance: many
j_gene: TRBJ1-3
d_gene: -
v_gene: TRBV3-1
CDR3aa: CASSQLRGSGNTIYF
CDR3nt: TGTGCCAGCAGCCAACTCAGGGGCTCTGGAAACACCATATATTTT

abundance: -
j_gene: TRBJ2-3
d_gene: TRBD1
v_gene: TRBV18
CDR3aa: CASSPGQAVRSTQYF
CDR3nt: TGTGCCAGCTCACCAGGACAGGCCGTGAGGAGTACGCAGTATTTT

abundance: many
j_gene: TRBJ2-7
d_gene: -
v_gene: TRBV20-1
CDR3aa: CSAREGQATYEQYF
CDR3nt: TGCAGTGCTAGAGAGGGCCAGGCGACCTACGAGCAGTACTTC

abundance: many
j_gene: TRBJ1-5
d_gene: -
v_gene: TRBV2
CDR3aa: CASSATGNQPQHF
CDR3nt: TGTGCCAGCAGTGCGACAGGAAATCAGCCCCAGCATTTT

abundance: many
j_gene: TRBJ1-2
d_gene: -
v_gene: TRBV12-3/TRBV12-4
CDR3aa: CASSFRQLGYTF
CDR3nt: TGTGCCAGCAGTTTCCGCCAGTTAGGCTACACCTTC

abundance: -
j_gene: TRBJ1-2
d_gene: TRBD1
v_gene: TRBV19
CDR3aa: CASIPGGVGYGYTF
CDR3nt: TGTGCCAGTATTCCAGGGGGCGTTGGCTATGGCTACACCTTC

abundance: few
j_gene: TRBJ2-7
d_gene: -
v_gene: TRBV7-2
CDR3aa: CASSLAPVSEQYF
CDR3nt: TGTGCCAGCAGCTTAGCGCCGGTTAGCGAGCAGTACTTC

abundance: many
j_gene: TRBJ2-3
d_gene: -
v_gene: TRBV27
CDR3aa: CASSSRISDTQYF
CDR3nt: TGTGCCAGCAGTTCTAGGATATCAGATACGCAGTATTTT

abundance: many
j_gene: TRBJ2-5
d_gene: -
v_gene: TRBV5-8
CDR3aa: CASSVDRVGTQYF
CDR3nt: TGTGCCAGCAGCGTGGACAGAGTGGGGACCCAGTACTTC

abundance: many
j_gene: TRBJ1-1
d_gene: TRBD1
v_gene: TRBV12-3/TRBV12-4
CDR3aa: CASSLDRGANTEAFF
CDR3nt: TGTGCCAGCAGTCTAGACAGGGGGGCGAACACTGAAGCTTTCTTT

abundance: many
j_gene: TRBJ2-3
d_gene: -
v_gene: TRBV12-3/TRBV12-4
CDR3aa: CASSYYSTDTQYF
CDR3nt: TGTGCCAGCAGTTACTATAGCACAGATACGCAGTATTTT

abundance: many
j_gene: TRBJ2-3
d_gene: -
v_gene: TRBV27
CDR3aa: CASSLLTSTDTQYF
CDR3nt: TGTGCCAGCAGTTTGCTCACTAGCACAGATACGCAGTATTTT

abundance: many
j_gene: TRBJ2-7
d_gene: -
v_gene: TRBV2
CDR3aa: CASSEARQAHEQYF
CDR3nt: TGTGCCAGCAGTGAGGCGAGACAGGCACACGAGCAGTACTTC

abundance: many
j_gene: TRBJ2-1
d_gene: TRBD2
v_gene: TRBV28
CDR3aa: CASSYGAGETPYNEQFF
CDR3nt: TGTGCCAGCAGTTACGGAGCGGGAGAGACACCCTACAATGAGCAGTTCTTC

abundance: -
j_gene: TRBJ2-5
d_gene: TRBD2
v_gene: TRBV18
CDR3aa: CASSPSGSETQYF
CDR3nt: TGTGCCAGCTCTCCAAGCGGGAGTGAGACCCAGTACTTC

abundance: many
j_gene: TRBJ1-1
d_gene: -
v_gene: TRBV7-9
CDR3aa: CASSLGTTTEAFF
CDR3nt: TGTGCCAGCAGCTTAGGGACCACCACTGAAGCTTTCTTT

abundance: many
j_gene: TRBJ1-5
d_gene: -
v_gene: TRBV28
CDR3aa: CASSLAGGNQPQHF
CDR3nt: TGTGCCAGCAGTTTAGCCGGGGGCAATCAGCCCCAGCATTTT

abundance: many
j_gene: TRBJ1-2
d_gene: TRBD1
v_gene: TRBV7-9
CDR3aa: CASSLGLTGGYGYTF
CDR3nt: TGTGCCAGCAGCTTAGGACTGACAGGGGGCTATGGCTACACCTTC

abundance: -
j_gene: TRBJ1-5
d_gene: -
v_gene: TRBV20-1
CDR3aa: CSANQGYDQPQHF
CDR3nt: TGCAGTGCTAACCAGGGATACGATCAGCCCCAGCATTTT

abundance: many
j_gene: TRBJ2-5
d_gene: TRBD1
v_gene: TRBV6-1
CDR3aa: CASSSVTYRGETQYF
CDR3nt: TGTGCCAGCAGTTCGGTGACTTACAGGGGAGAGACCCAGTACTTC

abundance: -
j_gene: TRBJ1-2
d_gene: -
v_gene: TRBV11-2
CDR3aa: CASNLYGYTF
CDR3nt: TGTGCCAGCAACCTCTATGGCTACACCTTC

abundance: many
j_gene: TRBJ2-3
d_gene: TRBD2
v_gene: TRBV27
CDR3aa: CASGEREGTDTQYF
CDR3nt: TGTGCCAGCGGGGAGCGGGAGGGCACAGATACGCAGTATTTT

abundance: few
j_gene: TRBJ1-1
d_gene: -
v_gene: TRBV18
CDR3aa: CASSPLSVIMNTEAFF
CDR3nt: TGTGCCAGCTCACCACTTTCAGTGATTATGAACACTGAAGCTTTCTTT

abundance: many
j_gene: TRBJ2-1
d_gene: -
v_gene: TRBV29-1
CDR3aa: CSAAGQRIYNEQFF
CDR3nt: TGCAGCGCTGCGGGACAGAGGATTTACAATGAGCAGTTCTTC

abundance: once
j_gene: TRBJ1-5
d_gene: -
v_gene: TRBV19
CDR3aa: CAGSKSTGNNQPQHF
CDR3nt: TGTGCCGGTAGTAAAAGTACAGGGAACAATCAGCCCCAGCATTTT

abundance: many
j_gene: TRBJ2-7
d_gene: TRBD2
v_gene: TRBV2
CDR3aa: CATARESLYEQYF
CDR3nt: TGTGCGACTGCGCGGGAGAGCCTCTACGAGCAGTACTTC

abundance: once
j_gene: TRBJ2-2
d_gene: TRBD1
v_gene: TRBV19
CDR3aa: CASSIGQVAGELFF
CDR3nt: TGTGCCAGTAGTATCGGACAGGTCGCCGGGGAGCTGTTTTTT

abundance: many
j_gene: TRBJ1-1
d_gene: -
v_gene: TRBV3-1
CDR3aa: CASSLNRQNTEAFF
CDR3nt: TGTGCCAGCAGCCTGAATAGGCAGAACACTGAAGCTTTCTTT

abundance: -
j_gene: TRBJ2-1
d_gene: -
v_gene: TRBV5-1
CDR3aa: CASSLRISGYNEQFF
CDR3nt: TGCGCCAGCAGCCTCAGGATTAGCGGTTACAATGAGCAGTTCTTC

abundance: -
j_gene: TRBJ2-5
d_gene: -
v_gene: TRBV20-1
CDR3aa: CSHGGPETQYF
CDR3nt: TGCAGCCACGGGGGCCCTGAGACCCAGTACTTC